This note documents a single T cell receptor beta chain sequence. These data originate in a study of technical replicates of blood from several donors. Assay used: immunoSEQ multiplex PCR; TCRdb lists only in-frame clones, some missing. Among approximately 80,000 clones listed, over 75% were seen once. The V gene end was trimmed by 0 bases and the J gene end by 0 bases; junction bases not matched to a gene: 5. Germline V gives CDR1 MRHNA, CDR2 SNTAGT. This CDR3 comprises 19 residues. This chain joins TRBV6-4 and TRBJ2-3; TRBD2 matches 14 bases. The sequencing input was T cells isolated from PBMCs. The clonotype was recovered from a human donor in good health. CDR3 region: CASSDSGLAGGSSTDTQYF. CDR3 DNA sequence: TGTGCCAGCAGTGACTCTGGACTAGCGGGGGGTTCGAGCACAGATACGCAGTATTTT.